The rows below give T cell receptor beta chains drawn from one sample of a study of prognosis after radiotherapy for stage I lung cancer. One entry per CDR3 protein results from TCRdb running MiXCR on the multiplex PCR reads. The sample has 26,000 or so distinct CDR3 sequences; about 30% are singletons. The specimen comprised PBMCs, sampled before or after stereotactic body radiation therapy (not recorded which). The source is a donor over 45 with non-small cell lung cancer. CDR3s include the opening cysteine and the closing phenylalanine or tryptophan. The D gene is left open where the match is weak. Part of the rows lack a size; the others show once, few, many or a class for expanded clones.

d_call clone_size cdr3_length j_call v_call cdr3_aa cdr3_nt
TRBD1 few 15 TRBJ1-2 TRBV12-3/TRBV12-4 CASTSSSRTGLDYTF TGTGCCAGCACCTCCTCCTCCCGGACAGGGCTGGACTACACCTTC
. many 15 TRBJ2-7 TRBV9 CASSESLGQSHEQYF TGTGCCAGCAGCGAGAGTCTCGGACAGTCCCACGAGCAGTACTTC
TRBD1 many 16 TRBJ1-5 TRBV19 CASSIAGTGVNQPQHF TGTGCCAGTAGTATTGCAGGGACAGGGGTTAATCAGCCCCAGCATTTT
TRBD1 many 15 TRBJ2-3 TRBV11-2 CASRGQGKRTDTQYF TGTGCCAGCAGAGGACAGGGGAAGCGCACAGATACGCAGTATTTT
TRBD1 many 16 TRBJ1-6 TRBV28 CASTVGWGQGNSPLHF TGTGCCAGCACCGTTGGATGGGGACAGGGGAATTCACCCCTCCACTTT
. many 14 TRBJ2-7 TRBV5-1 CASSLSGELYEQYF TGCGCCAGCAGCCTCTCGGGGGAGCTATACGAGCAGTACTTC
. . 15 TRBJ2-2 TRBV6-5 CASSYQPRGTGELFF TGTGCCAGCAGTTACCAGCCCCGGGGGACCGGGGAGCTGTTTTTT
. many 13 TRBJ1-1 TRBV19 CASSITSRTEAFF TGTGCCAGTAGTATCACAAGCCGCACTGAAGCTTTCTTT
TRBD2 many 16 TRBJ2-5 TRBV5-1 CASSELAGGPGETQYF TGCGCCAGCAGCGAACTAGCGGGAGGGCCGGGGGAGACCCAGTACTTC
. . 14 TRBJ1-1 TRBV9 CASSVGVSATEAFF TGTGCCAGCAGCGTAGGTGTGTCCGCCACTGAAGCTTTCTTT
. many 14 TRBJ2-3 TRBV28 CASSLQGYADTQYF TGTGCCAGCAGTTTGCAGGGGTACGCAGATACGCAGTATTTT